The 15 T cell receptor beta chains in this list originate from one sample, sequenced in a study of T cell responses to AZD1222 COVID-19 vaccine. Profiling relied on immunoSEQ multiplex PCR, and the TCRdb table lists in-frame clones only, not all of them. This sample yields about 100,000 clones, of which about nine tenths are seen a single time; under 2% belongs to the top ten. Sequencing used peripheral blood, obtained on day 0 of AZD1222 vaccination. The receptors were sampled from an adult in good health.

The CDR3 protein is CASSHRQGPYEQYF. The CDR3 nucleotides are TGCGCCAGCAGCCACCGACAGGGTCCCTACGAGCAGTACTTC. This rearrangement joins TRBV4-1 to TRBJ2-7; 7 bases are shared with TRBD1. The CDR3 consists of 14 residues. The junction had 4 bases not matched to a gene; V was cut back by 3 bases and J by 2 bases. Germline V lookup: CDR1 MGHRA, CDR2 YSYEKL.

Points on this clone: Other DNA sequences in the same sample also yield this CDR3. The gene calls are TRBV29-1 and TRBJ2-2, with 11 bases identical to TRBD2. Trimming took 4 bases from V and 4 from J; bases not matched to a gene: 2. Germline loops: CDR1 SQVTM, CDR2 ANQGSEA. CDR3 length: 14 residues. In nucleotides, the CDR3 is TGCAGCGTTGGGCTAGCGGGAGGCACCGGGGAGCTGTTTTTT. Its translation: CSVGLAGGTGELFF.

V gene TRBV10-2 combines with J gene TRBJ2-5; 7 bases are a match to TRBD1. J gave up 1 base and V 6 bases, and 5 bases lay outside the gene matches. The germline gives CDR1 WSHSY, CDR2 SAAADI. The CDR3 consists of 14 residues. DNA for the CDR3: TGCGCCAGCAGGATGACAGGGACCCAAGAGACCCAGTACTTC. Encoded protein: CASRMTGTQETQYF.

Written as DNA, the CDR3 is TGTGCCTCCTCTCGGGGTGCGTGGACTGAAGCTTTCTTT. Translated, it gives CASSRGAWTEAFF. The rearrangement uses TRBV30 and TRBJ1-1; unclear D gene. CDR1 GTSNPN and CDR2 SVGIG come from the germline V gene (reference sequence). Trimming took off 7 bases at V and 5 bases at J, with 17 bases between the two ends. This CDR3 has 13 amino acids. Together with reference TRBV30 and TRBJ1-1, the CDR3 gives the full variable domain: SQTIHQWPATLVQPVGSPLSLECTVEGTSNPNLYWYRQAAGRGLQLLFYSVGIGQISSEVPQNLSASRPQDRQFILSSKKLLLSDSGFYLCASSRGAWTEAFFGQGTRLTVV.

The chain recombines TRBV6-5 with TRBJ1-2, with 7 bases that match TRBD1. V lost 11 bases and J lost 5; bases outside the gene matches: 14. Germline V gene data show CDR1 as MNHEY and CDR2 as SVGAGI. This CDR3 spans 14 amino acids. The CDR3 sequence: CAAAPPTGPYGYTF. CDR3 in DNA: TGTGCCGCCGCCCCGCCGACAGGGCCTTATGGCTACACCTTC.

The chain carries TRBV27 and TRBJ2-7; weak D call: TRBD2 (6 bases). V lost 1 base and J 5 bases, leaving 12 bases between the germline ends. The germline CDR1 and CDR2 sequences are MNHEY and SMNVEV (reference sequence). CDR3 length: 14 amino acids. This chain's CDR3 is CASSLYSGSDEQYF. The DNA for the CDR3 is TGTGCCAGCAGTTTATATTCCGGGAGCGACGAGCAGTACTTC.

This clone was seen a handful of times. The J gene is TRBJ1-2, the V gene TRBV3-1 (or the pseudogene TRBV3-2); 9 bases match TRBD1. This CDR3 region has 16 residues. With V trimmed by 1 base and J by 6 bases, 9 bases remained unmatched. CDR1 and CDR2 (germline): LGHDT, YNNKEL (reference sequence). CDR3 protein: CASSQVPGTGRNGYTF. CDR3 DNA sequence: TGTGCCAGCAGCCAAGTACCCGGGACAGGGAGGAATGGCTACACCTTC.

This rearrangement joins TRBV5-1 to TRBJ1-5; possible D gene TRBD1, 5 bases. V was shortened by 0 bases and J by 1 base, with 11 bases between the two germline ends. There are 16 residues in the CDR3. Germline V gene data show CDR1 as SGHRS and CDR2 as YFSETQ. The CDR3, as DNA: TGCGCCAGCAGCTTGGTCGCAGGGAGGAGCAATCAGCCCCAGCATTTT. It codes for CASSLVAGRSNQPQHF.

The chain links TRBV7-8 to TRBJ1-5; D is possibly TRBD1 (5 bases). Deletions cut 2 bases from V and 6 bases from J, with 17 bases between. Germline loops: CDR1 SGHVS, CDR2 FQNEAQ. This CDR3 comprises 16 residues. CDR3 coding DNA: TGTGCCAGCAGCTTATTTTCCAGGGATGCCGGTCAGCCCCAGCATTTT. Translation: CASSLFSRDAGQPQHF.

The CDR3 DNA reads as TGTGCCAGCAGTTACTCGAAAGATACGCAGTATTTT. Translating it yields CASSYSKDTQYF. The J gene is TRBJ2-3, the V gene TRBV6-2 or TRBV6-3, with D uncertain. From germline, CDR1 is MNHEY and CDR2 SVGEGT. Between the trimmed V and J ends, which lost 0 bases and 5 bases, there was a span of 3 bases. This CDR3 is built from 12 residues.

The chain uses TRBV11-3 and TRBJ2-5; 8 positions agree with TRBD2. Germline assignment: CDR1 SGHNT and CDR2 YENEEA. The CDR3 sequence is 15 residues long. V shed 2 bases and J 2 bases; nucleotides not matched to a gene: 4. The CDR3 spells CASSLPAGGQETQYF. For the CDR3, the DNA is TGTGCCAGCAGCTTACCGGCGGGGGGACAAGAGACCCAGTACTTC.

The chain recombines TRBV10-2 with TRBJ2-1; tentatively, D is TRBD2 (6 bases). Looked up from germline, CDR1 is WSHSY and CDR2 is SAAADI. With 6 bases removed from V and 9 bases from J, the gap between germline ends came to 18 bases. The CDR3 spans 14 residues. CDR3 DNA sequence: TGCGCCAGCAGCCGGGACTGGGACCGGGTTGAGCAGTTCTTC. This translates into CASSRDWDRVEQFF.

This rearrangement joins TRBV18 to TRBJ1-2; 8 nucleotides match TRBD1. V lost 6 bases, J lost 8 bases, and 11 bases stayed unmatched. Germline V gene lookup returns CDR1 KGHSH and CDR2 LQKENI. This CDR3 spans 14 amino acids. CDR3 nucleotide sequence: TGTGCCAGCTCCCCCGGACAGGGTACGGGAGGCTACACCTTC. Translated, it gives CASSPGQGTGGYTF.

The DNA of the CDR3 is TGTGCCAGCAGCCAGCCGGGGGGGCGGACAGATACGCAGTATTTT. Translation gives CASSQPGGRTDTQYF. The V gene is TRBV7-9, the J gene TRBJ2-3, with 8 bases matching TRBD2. The CDR3 is made up of 15 amino acids. The J segment lost 3 bases and the V segment lost 5 bases, leaving 7 bases of the junction unmatched. Germline lookup yields CDR1 SEHNR and CDR2 FQNEAQ (reference sequence).

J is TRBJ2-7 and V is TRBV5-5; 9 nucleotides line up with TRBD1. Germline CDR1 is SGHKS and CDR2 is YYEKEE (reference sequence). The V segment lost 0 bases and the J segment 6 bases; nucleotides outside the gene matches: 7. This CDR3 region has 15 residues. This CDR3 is CASSLVGQGTPEQYF. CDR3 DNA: TGTGCCAGCAGCTTGGTGGGACAGGGAACCCCCGAGCAGTACTTC.